Here is one T cell receptor (beta chain) with its context. Its antigen is not known. CDR3 length: 11 amino acids. Between the trimmed V and J ends, which lost 3 bases and 13 bases, there was a span of 12 bases. Germline CDR1 reads ENHRY; CDR2 reads SYGVKD. Making use of molecular barcodes, quantitative 5'-RACE generated TCR beta libraries. TCRdb reanalysed the 5' RACE reads using MiXCR and keeps one entry per CDR3 protein. The top ten clones hold over 7.5% of a sample with about 160,000 distinct CDR3 sequences, approximately 20% of them seen once. These data belong to a study of CD8 T cells in ankylosing spondylitis. General observations from the study: Clones tied to disease were said to be significantly enriched in matched ankylosing spondylitis synovial fluid.

This TCR was sampled from a male donor with ankylosing spondylitis or in good health (not recorded which). The chain carries TRBV10-3 and TRBJ2-5; D remains ambiguous. The sequencing input was blood, either unsorted or a sorted T cell fraction (not recorded which). The CDR3 nucleotides read TGTGCCATCAGTGATTGGCAGGAGAGGTACTTC. Its translation is CAISDWQERYF.